This T cell receptor (beta chain) comes out of a study of T-cell reconstitution after alpha-beta-depleted transplantation in children. Findings and limits, study-wide: At the one-year point after transplant, T-cell counts and TCRbeta diversity were found to come mostly from T cells that had been newly produced.

It was with unique molecular identifiers that the TCRbeta library was prepared. Using its own MiXCR run on the PCR reads, TCRdb lists one record per CDR3 protein. This sample has about 200,000 distinct CDR3 sequences, with 6.3% found just once. CDR1 is SGDLS, CDR2 YYNGEE, per germline. The CDR3 spans 16 residues. J was trimmed by 5 bases and V by 0 bases; bases with no gene match: 6. This clonotype has a count of ten or more. Its antigen is still unknown. V is TRBV9 and J is TRBJ2-2, with 8 bases that match TRBD2. This sequence was found in a girl under three years old with combined immunodeficiency, due to receive a stem cell transplant. The specimen was PBMCs, collected before TCRalphabeta/CD19-depleted stem cell transplant. CDR3 amino acids: CASSVDPGGRTGELFF. The CDR3 coding sequence is TGTGCCAGCAGCGTAGACCCGGGAGGGAGGACCGGGGAGCTGTTTTTT.